Below are 8 T cell receptor beta chains sequenced from a single sample in a study of blood T cell repertoires in COVID-19. Clones were sequenced by immunoSEQ multiplex PCR, and TCRdb holds only the in-frame ones, with some missing. The sample lists roughly 700,000 clones; around 90% were seen once. Sequencing was carried out using peripheral blood. The receptor source for this set is a woman between 18 and 29 years old with acute or convalescent COVID-19.

This chain uses TRBV24-1 with TRBJ2-1, with 11 bases that match TRBD2. CDR1 is KGHDR and CDR2 is SFDVKD in the germline V gene. Trimming removed 3 bases from V and 8 bases from J; junction bases left unmatched: 8. The CDR3 extends over 16 amino acids. For the CDR3, the DNA is TGTGCCACCAGTGATCCCTTTTTAGCGGGGGGGGATGAGCAGTTCTTC. It is translated as CATSDPFLAGGDEQFF.

This clone has just one count. The chain combines TRBV7-3 with TRBJ1-2; TRBD1 matches 8 bases. The CDR3 covers 14 residues. Germline loops: CDR1 SGHTA, CDR2 FQGTGA. The junction had 10 bases not matched to a gene; V was cut back by 5 bases and J by 8 bases. CDR3 region: CASSQPDRGGGYTF. The DNA of the CDR3 is TGTGCCAGCAGCCAGCCCGACAGGGGCGGCGGCTACACCTTC.

V is TRBV5-1 and J is TRBJ1-4, with TRBD1 matching 9 bases. This CDR3 is 16 amino acids long. The ends lost 4 bases at V and 8 bases at J; junction bases unmatched: 12. Germline values: CDR1 SGHRS, CDR2 YFSETQ. CDR3 loop: CASSPTGQGRWEKLFF. CDR3 nucleotide sequence: TGCGCCAGCAGCCCAACGGGACAGGGCCGATGGGAAAAACTGTTTTTT.

Of note for this clone: The same CDR3 can be traced to other DNA sequences in this sample. The J gene is TRBJ1-1, the V gene TRBV12-3 or TRBV12-4; D is possibly TRBD1 (6 bases). This CDR3 has 12 amino acids. Deletions cut 5 bases from V and 6 bases from J, with 10 bases between. CDR3 amino acids: CASSPGTPEAFF. CDR3 nucleotides: TGTGCCAGCAGTCCTGGGACACCTGAAGCTTTCTTT.

This chain uses TRBV11-2 with TRBJ2-7, with a weak D call TRBD2 (5 bases). Germline V lookup: CDR1 SGHAT, CDR2 FQNNGV. V lost 0 bases and J lost 4, with 13 bases in between. The CDR3 runs to 15 residues. The CDR3 spells CASSLDPDFFYEQYF. Here the CDR3 DNA reads TGTGCCAGCAGCTTAGATCCGGACTTTTTTTACGAGCAGTACTTC.

This chain uses TRBV9 with TRBJ1-1; tentative D call: TRBD1 (5 bases). The CDR3 extends over 14 amino acids. With 0 bases removed from V and 4 bases from J, the gap between germline ends came to 10 bases. Germline V gene sequence: CDR1 SGDLS, CDR2 YYNGEE. CDR3: CASSVEWGGTEAFF. The CDR3 nucleotides are TGTGCCAGCAGCGTAGAGTGGGGGGGCACTGAAGCTTTCTTT.

V and J are TRBV30 and TRBJ1-2; D gene uncertain. The germline CDR1 and CDR2 sequences are GTSNPN and SVGIG (reference sequence). CDR3 size: 11 residues. Trimming shortened V by 4 bases and J by 5 bases, and 8 bases separated the two germline ends. This CDR3 is CAWIKHYGYTF. The CDR3 coding sequence is TGTGCCTGGATCAAACATTATGGCTACACCTTC.

This rearrangement joins TRBV27 to TRBJ1-2; maybe TRBD1 (5 bases). Germline CDR1 MNHEY, CDR2 SMNVEV (reference sequence). This CDR3 has 14 residues. Trimming took 0 bases from V and 3 from J, leaving 8 bases between them. This CDR3 reads CASSLSWGDYGYTF. The CDR3 DNA sequence: TGTGCCAGCAGTTTATCGTGGGGGGACTATGGCTACACCTTC.